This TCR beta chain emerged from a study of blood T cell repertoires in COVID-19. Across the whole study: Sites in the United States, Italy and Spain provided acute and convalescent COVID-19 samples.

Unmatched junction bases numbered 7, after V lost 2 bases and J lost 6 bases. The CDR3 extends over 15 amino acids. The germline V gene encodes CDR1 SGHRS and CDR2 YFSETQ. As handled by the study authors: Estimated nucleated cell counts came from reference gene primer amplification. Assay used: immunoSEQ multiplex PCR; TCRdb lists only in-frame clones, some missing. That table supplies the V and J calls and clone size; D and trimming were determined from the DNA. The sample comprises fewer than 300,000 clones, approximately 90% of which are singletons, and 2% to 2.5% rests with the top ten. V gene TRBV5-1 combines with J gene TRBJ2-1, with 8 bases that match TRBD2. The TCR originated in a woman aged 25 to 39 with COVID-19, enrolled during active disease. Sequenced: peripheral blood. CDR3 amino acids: CASSLERENPNEQFF. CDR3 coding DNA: TGCGCCAGCAGCTTAGAGCGGGAGAACCCCAATGAGCAGTTCTTC.